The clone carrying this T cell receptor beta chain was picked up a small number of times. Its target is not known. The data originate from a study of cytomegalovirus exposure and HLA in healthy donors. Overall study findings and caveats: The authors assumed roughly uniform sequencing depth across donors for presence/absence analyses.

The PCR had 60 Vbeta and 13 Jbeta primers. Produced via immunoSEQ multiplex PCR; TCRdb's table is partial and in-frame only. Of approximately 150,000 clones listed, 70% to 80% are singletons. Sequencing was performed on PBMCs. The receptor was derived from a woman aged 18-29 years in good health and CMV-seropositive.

CDR3 region: CASSPGTSGGWETQYF. CDR3 bases: TGTGCCAGCAGCCCCGGGACTAGCGGGGGGTGGGAGACCCAGTACTTC. The V gene is TRBV7-2, the J gene TRBJ2-5; TRBD2 agrees at 15 bases. CDR3 length equals 16 residues. CDR1 is SGHTA, CDR2 FQGNSA, per germline. The trim removed 5 bases at V and 5 bases at J, leaving 6 bases unmatched.